This section outlines one T cell receptor beta chain sequence together with its context. Its antigen is as yet unknown. TCR beta rearrangements were amplified from peripheral blood genomic DNA. The record originates from a study of T cell repertoires in aging, cancer and after chemotherapy. TRB rearrangements spanning V, D and J were amplified using mixed TRB-A/B primers. TCRdb re-analysed the multiplex PCR reads in MiXCR, keeping a single row per CDR3 protein. The repertoire holds approximately 1,500 distinct CDR3 sequences, 34% seen once, with about a quarter in the top ten. Notes on the study in general: Compared with age-matched healthy donors, untreated hematological or solid cancer patients showed higher blood TCR clonality.

V was cut by 0 bases and J by 1 base, with 5 bases left in between. CDR3 length: 14 amino acids. The germline CDR1 and CDR2 sequences are SGHRS and YFSETQ. This sequence joins TRBV5-1 and TRBJ1-3; D is ambiguous. Material for sequencing was blood. The sequence derives from a human donor with a solid tumor. The donor label of this sample is uncertain. CDR3 amino acids: CASSLDLSGNTIYF. CDR3 nucleotide sequence: TGCGCCAGCAGCTTGGACCTGTCTGGAAACACCATATATTTT.